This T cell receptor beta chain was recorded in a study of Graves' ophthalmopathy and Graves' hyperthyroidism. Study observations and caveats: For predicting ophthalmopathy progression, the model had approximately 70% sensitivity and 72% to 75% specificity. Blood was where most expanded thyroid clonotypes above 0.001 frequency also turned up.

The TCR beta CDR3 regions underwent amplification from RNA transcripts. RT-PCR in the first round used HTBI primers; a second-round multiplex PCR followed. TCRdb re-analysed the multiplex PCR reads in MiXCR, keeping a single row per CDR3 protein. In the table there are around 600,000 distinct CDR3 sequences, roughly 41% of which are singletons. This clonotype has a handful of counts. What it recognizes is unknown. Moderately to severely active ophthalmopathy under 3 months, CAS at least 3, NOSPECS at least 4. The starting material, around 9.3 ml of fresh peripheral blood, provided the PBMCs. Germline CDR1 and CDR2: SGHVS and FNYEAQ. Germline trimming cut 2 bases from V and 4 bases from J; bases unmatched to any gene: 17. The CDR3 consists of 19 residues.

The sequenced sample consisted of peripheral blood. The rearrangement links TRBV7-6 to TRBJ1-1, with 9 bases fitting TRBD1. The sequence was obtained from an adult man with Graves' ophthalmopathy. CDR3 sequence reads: CASSLNPRARDRVATEAFF. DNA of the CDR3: TGTGCCAGCAGCTTAAATCCCCGAGCCAGGGACAGGGTAGCCACTGAAGCTTTCTTT.